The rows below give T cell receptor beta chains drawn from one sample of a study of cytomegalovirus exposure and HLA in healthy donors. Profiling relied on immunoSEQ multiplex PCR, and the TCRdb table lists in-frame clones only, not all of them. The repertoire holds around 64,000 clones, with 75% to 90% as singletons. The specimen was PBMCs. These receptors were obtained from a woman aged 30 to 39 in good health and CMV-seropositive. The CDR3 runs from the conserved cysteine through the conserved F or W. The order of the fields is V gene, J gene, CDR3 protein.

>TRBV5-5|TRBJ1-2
CASSSTGGSYGYTF
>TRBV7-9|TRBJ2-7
CATGGGRAYEQYF
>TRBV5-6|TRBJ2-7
CASSKTGANYEQYF
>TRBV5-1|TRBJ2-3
CASSSTYGDTQYF
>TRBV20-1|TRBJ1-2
CSAGQNYGYTF
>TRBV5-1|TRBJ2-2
CASRRDTGELFF
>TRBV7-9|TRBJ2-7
CASSLAGGEQYF
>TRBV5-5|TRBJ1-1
CASSLPPAEAFF
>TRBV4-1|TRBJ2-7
CASSQGVASGIDEQYF
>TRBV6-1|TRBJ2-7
CASSEGANKAYEQYF
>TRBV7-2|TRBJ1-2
CASSLVAVDGRGGYTF